Reported below is one T cell receptor (beta chain). The data are from a study of blood T cell repertoires in COVID-19. Study in general: There were acute and convalescent COVID-19 samples, and they came from the United States, Italy and Spain. The analysed material was cDNA or gDNA that came from T cells, B-cell-depleted T cells, or PBMCs.

As handled by the study authors: Reference gene primer amplification gave estimated nucleated cell counts. Clones were sequenced by immunoSEQ multiplex PCR, and TCRdb holds only the in-frame ones, with some missing. The V and J calls and clone size were taken over from that table, and D and trimming were inferred from the DNA. The sample records about 59,000 clones, 80% to 95% being singletons. The source material was peripheral blood. The clonotype was recovered from an elderly man with acute or convalescent COVID-19.

The CDR3 DNA is TGTGCCAGCAGCGAGAAGACAGGTCTTGATGAGCAGTTCTTC. Translation gives CASSEKTGLDEQFF. The V gene is TRBV7-2, the J gene TRBJ2-1, with a possible D match to TRBD1 (6 bases). Germline CDR1 and CDR2: SGHTA and FQGNSA. The CDR3 covers 14 residues. Trimming pared 5 bases from V and 8 bases from J, leaving 16 bases between.